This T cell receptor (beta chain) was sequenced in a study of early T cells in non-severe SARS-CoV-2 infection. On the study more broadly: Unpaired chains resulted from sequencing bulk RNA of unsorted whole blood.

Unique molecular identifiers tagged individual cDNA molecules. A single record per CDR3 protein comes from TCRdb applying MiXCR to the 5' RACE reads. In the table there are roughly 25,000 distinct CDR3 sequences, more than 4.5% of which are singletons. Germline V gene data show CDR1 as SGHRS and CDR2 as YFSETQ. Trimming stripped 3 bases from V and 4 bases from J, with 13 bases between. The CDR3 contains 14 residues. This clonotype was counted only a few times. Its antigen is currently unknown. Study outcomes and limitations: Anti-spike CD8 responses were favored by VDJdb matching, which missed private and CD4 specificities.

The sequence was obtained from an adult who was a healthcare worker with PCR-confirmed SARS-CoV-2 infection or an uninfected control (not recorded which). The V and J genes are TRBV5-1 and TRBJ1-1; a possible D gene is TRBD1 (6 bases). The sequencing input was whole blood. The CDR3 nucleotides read TGCGCCAGCAGCTCACAAGCAGGGGTCACTGAAGCTTTCTTT. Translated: CASSSQAGVTEAFF.